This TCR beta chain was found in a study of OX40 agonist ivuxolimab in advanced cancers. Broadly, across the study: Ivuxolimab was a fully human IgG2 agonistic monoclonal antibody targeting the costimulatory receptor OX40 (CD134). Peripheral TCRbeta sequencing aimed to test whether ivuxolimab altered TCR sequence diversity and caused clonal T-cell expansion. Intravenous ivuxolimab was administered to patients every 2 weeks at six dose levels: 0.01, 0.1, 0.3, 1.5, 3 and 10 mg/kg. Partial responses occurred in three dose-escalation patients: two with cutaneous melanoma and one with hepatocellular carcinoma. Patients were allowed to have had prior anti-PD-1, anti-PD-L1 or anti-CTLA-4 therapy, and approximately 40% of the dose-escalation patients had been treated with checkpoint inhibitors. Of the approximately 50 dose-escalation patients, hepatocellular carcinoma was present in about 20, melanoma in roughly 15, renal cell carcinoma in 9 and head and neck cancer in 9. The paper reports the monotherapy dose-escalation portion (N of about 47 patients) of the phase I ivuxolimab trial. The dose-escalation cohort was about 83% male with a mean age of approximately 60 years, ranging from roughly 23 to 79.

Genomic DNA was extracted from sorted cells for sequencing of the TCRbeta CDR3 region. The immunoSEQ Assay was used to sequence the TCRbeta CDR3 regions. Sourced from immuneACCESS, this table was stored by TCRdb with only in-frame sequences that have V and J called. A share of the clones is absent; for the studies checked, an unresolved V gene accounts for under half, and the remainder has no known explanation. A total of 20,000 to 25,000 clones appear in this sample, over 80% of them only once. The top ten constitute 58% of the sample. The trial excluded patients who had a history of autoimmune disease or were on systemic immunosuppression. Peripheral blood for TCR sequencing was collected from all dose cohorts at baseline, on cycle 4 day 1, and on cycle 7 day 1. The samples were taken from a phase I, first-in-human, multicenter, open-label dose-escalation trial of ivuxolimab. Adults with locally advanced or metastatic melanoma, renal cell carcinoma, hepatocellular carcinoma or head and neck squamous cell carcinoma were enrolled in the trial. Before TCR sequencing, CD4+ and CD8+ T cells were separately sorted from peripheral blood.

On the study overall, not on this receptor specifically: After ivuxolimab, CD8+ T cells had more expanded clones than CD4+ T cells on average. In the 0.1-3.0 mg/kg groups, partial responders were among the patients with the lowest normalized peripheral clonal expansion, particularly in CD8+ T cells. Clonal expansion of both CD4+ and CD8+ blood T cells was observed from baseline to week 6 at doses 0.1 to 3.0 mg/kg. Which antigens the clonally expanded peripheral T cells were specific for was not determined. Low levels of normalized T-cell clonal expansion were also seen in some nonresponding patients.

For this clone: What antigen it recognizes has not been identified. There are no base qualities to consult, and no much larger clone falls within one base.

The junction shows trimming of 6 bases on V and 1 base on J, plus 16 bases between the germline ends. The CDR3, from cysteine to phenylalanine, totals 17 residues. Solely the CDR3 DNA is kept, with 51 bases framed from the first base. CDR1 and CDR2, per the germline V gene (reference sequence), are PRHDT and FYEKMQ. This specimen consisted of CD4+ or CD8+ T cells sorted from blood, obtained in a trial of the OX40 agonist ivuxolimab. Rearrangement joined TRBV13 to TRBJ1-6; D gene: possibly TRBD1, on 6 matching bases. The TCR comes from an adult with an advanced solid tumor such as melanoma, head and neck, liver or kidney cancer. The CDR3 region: CASRELGGVSYNSPLHF. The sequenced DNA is TGTGCCAGCAGGGAATTGGGGGGCGTTTCCTATAATTCACCCCTCCACTTT.